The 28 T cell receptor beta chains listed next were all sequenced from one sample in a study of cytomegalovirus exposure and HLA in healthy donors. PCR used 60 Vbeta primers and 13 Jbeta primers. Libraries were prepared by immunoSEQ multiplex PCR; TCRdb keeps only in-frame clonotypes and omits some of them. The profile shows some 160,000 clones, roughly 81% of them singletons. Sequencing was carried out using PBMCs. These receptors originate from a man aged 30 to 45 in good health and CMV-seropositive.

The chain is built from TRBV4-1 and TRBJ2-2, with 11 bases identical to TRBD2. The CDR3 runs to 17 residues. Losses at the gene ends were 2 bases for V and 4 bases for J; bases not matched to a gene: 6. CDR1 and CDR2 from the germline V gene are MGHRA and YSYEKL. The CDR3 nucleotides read TGCGCCAGCAGCCAATCCCCTAGCGGGAGGAGCACCGGGGAGCTGTTTTTT. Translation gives CASSQSPSGRSTGELFF.

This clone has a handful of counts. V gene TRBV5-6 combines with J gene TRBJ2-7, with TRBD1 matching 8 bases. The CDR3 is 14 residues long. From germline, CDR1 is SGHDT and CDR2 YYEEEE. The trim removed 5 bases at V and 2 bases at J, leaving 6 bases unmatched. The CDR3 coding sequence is TGTGCCAGCAGTACCGGGACAGGAACCTACGAGCAGTACTTC. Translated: CASSTGTGTYEQYF.

The CDR3 DNA is TGTGCCAGCAGGCTCGGCGGGAGTTTGGAGGGCGGGGAGCTGTTTTTT. It yields the protein CASRLGGSLEGGELFF. This chain uses TRBV14 with TRBJ2-2; the match to TRBD2 covers 7 bases. The CDR3 contains 16 residues. V shed 6 bases and J 7 bases; nucleotides not matched to a gene: 14. CDR1 is SGHDN, CDR2 FVKESK, per germline.

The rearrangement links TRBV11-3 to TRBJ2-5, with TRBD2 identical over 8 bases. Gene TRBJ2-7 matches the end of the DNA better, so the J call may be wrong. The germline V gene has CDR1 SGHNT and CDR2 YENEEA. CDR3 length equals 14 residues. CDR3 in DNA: TGTGCCAGCAGCTGGGGGACTAGTTACTACGAGCAGTACTTC. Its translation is CASSWGTSYYEQYF.

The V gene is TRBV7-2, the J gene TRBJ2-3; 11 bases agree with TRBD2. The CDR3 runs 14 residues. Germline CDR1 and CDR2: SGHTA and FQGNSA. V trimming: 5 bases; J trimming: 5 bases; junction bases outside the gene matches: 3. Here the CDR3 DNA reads TGTGCCAGCAGCCTAGGGACTAGCGGAGATACGCAGTATTTT. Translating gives CASSLGTSGDTQYF.

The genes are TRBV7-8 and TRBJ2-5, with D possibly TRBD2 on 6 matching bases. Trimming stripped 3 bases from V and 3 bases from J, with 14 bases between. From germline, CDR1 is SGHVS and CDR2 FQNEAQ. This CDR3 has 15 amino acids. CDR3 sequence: CASSFPWAGKETQYF. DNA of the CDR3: TGTGCCAGCAGCTTCCCCTGGGCGGGGAAAGAGACCCAGTACTTC.

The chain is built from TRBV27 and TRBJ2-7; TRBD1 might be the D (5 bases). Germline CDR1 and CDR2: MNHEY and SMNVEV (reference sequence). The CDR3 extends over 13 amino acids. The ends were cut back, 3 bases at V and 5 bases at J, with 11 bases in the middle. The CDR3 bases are TGTGCCAGCAGTTTCCGGCCAGGGAACGAGCAGTACGTC. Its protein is CASSFRPGNEQYV.

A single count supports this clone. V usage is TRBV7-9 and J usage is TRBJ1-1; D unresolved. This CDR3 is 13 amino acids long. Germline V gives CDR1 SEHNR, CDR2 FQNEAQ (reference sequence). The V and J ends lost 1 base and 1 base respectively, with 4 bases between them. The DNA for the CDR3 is TGTGCCAGCAGCTTAGTAGCGAACACTGAAGCTTTCTTT. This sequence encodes CASSLVANTEAFF.

CDR3 nucleotides: TGCAGCGTTGAAGATGTGGCAGGGATCGGAGCTTTCTTT. As protein: CSVEDVAGIGAFF. The chain is built from TRBV29-1 and TRBJ1-1, with TRBD1 as a possible D gene (5 bases). The V gene lost 0 bases and the J gene lost 10 bases, with 15 bases spanning the gap. This CDR3 has 13 residues. Germline values: CDR1 SQVTM, CDR2 ANQGSEA.

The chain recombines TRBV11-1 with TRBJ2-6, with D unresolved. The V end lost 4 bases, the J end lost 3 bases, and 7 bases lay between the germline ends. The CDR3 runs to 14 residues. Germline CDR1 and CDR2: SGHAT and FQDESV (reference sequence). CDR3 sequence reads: CASSSVRGANVLTF. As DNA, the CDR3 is TGTGCCAGCAGCTCCGTCCGTGGGGCCAACGTCCTGACTTTC. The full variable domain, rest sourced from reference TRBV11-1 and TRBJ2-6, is EAEVAQSPRYKITEKSQAVAFWCDPISGHATLYWYRQILGQGPELLVQFQDESVVDDSQLPKDRFSAERLKGVDSTLKIQPAELGDSAMYLCASSSVRGANVLTFGAGSRLTVL.

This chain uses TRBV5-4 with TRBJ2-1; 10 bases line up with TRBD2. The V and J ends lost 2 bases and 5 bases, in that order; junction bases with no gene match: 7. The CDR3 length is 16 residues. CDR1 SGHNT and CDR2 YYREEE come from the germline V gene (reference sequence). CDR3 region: CASSFTTSGRDNEQFF. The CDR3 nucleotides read TGTGCCAGCAGCTTCACGACTAGCGGGCGGGACAATGAGCAGTTCTTC. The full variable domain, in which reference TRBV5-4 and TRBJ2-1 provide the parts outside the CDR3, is ETGVTQSPTHLIKTRGQQVTLRCSSQSGHNTVSWYQQALGQGPQFIFQYYREEENGRGNFPPRFSGLQFPNYSSELNVNALELDDSALYLCASSFTTSGRDNEQFFGPGTRLTVL.

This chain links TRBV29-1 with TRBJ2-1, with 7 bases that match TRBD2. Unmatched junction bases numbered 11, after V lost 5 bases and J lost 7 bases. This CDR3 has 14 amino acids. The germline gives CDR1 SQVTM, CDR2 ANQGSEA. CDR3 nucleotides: TGCAGCGTTAAAACGCGACTAGCATGGAATGAGCAGTTCTTC. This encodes CSVKTRLAWNEQFF.

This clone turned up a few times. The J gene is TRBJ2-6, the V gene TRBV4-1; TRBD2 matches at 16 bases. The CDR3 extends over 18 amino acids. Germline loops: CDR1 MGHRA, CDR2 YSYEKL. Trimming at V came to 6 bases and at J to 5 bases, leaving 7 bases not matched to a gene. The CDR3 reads CASSTGLAGGQRANVLTF. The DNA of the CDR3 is TGCGCCAGCAGTACGGGACTAGCGGGAGGGCAAAGGGCCAACGTCCTGACTTTC.

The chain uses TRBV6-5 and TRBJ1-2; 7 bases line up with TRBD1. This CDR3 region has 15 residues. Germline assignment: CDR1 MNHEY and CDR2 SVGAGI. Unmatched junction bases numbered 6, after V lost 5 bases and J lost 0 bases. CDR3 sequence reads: CASSLDTGANYGYTF. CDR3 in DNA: TGTGCCAGCAGTCTAGACACAGGGGCTAACTATGGCTACACCTTC.

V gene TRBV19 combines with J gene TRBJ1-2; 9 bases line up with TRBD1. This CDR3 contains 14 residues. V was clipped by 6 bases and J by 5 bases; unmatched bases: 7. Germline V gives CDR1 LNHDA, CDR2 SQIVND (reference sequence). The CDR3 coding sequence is TGTGCCAGTAGCGGACAGGGGTACACTTATGGCTACACCTTC. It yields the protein CASSGQGYTYGYTF.

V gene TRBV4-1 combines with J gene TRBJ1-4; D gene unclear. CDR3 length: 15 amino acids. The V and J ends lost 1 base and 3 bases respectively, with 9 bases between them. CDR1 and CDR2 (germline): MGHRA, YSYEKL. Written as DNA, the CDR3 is TGCGCCAGCAGCCAAGCTTCCCGGTCTAATGAAAAACTGTTTTTT. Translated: CASSQASRSNEKLFF.

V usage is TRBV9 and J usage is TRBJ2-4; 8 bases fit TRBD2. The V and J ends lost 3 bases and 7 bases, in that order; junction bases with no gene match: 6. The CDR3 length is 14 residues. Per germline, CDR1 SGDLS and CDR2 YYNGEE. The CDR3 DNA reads TGTGCCAGCAGCGCGACCGGGACTAGTAACATTCAGTACTTC. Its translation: CASSATGTSNIQYF.

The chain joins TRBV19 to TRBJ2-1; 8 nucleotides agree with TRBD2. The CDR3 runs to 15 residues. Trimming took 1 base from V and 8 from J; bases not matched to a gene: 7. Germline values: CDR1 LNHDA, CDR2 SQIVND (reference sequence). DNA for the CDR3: TGTGCCAGTAGTATAGGGCTAGCGGGTAGCCATGAGCAGTTCTTC. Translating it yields CASSIGLAGSHEQFF.

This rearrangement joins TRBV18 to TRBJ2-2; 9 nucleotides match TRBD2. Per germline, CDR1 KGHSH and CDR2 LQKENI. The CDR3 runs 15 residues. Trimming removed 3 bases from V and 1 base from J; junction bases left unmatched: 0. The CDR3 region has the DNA TGTGCCAGCTCACCGACTAGCGGGAACACCGGGGAGCTGTTTTTT. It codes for CASSPTSGNTGELFF.

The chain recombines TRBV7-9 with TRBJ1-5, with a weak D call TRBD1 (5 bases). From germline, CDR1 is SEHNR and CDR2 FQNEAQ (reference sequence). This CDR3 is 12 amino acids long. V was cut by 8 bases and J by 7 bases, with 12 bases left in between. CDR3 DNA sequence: TGTGCCAGCGGGCAGGGTAACCAGCCCCAGCATTTT. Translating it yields CASGQGNQPQHF.

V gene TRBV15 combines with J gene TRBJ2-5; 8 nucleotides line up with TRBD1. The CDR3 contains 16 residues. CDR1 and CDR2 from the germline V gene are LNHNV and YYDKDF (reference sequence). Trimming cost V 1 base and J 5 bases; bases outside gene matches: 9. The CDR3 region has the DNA TGTGCCACCAGCAGAGTGCGGACAGGGTCCGGTGAGACCCAGTACTTC. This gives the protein CATSRVRTGSGETQYF.

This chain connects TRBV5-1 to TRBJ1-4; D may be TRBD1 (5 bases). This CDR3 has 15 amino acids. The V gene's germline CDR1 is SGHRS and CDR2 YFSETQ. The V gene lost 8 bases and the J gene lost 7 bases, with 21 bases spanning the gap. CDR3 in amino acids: CASKQVEGRSEKLFF. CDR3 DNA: TGCGCCAGTAAACAGGTGGAGGGAAGGAGTGAAAAACTGTTTTTT.

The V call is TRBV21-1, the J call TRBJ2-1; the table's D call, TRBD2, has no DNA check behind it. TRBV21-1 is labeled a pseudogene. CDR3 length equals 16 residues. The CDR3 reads CASSSRTSGRFSEQFF. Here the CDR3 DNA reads TGTGCCAGCAGCTCCCGGACTAGCGGGAGGTTCAGTGAGCAGTTCTTC.

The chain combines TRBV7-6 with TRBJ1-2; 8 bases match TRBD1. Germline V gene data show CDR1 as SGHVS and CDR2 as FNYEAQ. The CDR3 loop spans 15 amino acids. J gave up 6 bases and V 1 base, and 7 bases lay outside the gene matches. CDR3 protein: CASSLGTGFSHGYTF. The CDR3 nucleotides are TGTGCCAGCAGCTTAGGGACAGGGTTTTCTCATGGCTACACCTTC.

In DNA, the CDR3 is TGTGCCAGCAGCCTCGGGGGGACTTCCCAAGAGACCCAGTACTTC. It is translated as CASSLGGTSQETQYF. V is TRBV11-2 and J is TRBJ2-5; 7 bases are a match to TRBD2. CDR3 length: 15 amino acids. The V segment lost 5 bases and the J segment 1 base; nucleotides outside the gene matches: 7. Germline CDR1 SGHAT, CDR2 FQNNGV.

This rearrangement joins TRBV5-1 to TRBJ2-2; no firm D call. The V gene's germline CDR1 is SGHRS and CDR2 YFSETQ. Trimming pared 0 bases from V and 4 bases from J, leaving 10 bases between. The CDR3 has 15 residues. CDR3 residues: CASSLAIMATGELFF. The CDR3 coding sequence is TGCGCCAGCAGCTTGGCCATAATGGCCACCGGGGAGCTGTTTTTT.

Written as DNA, the CDR3 is TGCAGCCTTACTGTGACGAGGCAGACGAACACTGAAGCTTTCTTT. It codes for CSLTVTRQTNTEAFF. The V gene is TRBV29-1, the J gene TRBJ1-1; no clear D gene. V was pared by 8 bases and J by 1 base, with 20 bases between. This CDR3 has 15 residues. Per germline, CDR1 SQVTM and CDR2 ANQGSEA.

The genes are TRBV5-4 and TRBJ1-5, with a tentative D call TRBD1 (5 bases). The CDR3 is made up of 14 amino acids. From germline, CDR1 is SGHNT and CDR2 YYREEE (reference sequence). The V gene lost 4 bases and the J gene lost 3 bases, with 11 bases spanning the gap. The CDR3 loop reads CASSAQGPNQPQHF. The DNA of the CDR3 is TGTGCCAGCAGCGCTCAGGGCCCCAATCAGCCCCAGCATTTT.